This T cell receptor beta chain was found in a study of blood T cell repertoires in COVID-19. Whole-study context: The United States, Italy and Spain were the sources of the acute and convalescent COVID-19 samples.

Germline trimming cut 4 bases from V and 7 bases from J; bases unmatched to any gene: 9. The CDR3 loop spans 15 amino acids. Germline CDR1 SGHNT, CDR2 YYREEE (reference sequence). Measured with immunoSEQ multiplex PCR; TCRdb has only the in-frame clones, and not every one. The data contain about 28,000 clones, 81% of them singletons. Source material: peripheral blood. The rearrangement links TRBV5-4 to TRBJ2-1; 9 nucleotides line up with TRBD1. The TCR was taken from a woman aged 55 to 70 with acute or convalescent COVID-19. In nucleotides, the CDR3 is TGTGCCAGCAGCCGAGGGGGACAGGGAGGGAATGAGCAGTTCTTC. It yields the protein CASSRGGQGGNEQFF.